Below, one TCR beta chain is given with its context. Participant ages covered roughly 18 to 90 years across approximately 25 US areas. Clinical histories supplied by participants themselves formed the basis of cohort assignment. Donors in Cohort 3 who had recovered were those with two negative PCRs, healthcare professional clearance, or resolution of their symptoms. These data come from a study of blood T cell repertoires in COVID-19. Some clones are missing from TCRdb's copy, which holds only in-frame ones; the method was immunoSEQ multiplex PCR. This sample has a few hundred thousand clones; around 85% occur once, and the top ten carry less than 2.5%. CDR3 length: 13 residues. Germline V lookup: CDR1 ENHRY, CDR2 SYGVKD. J was trimmed by 6 bases and V by 3 bases; bases with no gene match: 4.

This TCR was sampled from a young man who had recovered from COVID-19. The sequencing sample was made of PBMCs or T cells enriched from blood (not recorded which). The chain recombines TRBV10-3 with TRBJ2-7, with 8 bases aligning to TRBD1. CDR3: CAISDRDRGEQYF. The CDR3 DNA follows: TGTGCCATCAGTGATCGAGACAGGGGCGAGCAGTACTTC.